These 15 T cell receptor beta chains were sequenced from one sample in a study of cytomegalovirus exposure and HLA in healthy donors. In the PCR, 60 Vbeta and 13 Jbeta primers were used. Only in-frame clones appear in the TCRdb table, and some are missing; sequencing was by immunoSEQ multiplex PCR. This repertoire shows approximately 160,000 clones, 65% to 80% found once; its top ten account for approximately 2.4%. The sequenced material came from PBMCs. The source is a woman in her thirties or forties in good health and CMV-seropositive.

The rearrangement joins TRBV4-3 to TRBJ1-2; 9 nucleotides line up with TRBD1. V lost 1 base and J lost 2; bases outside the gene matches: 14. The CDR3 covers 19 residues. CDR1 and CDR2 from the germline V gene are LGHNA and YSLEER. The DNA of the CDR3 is TGCGCCAGCAGCCAAGGGGGGAGGGACAGGGTGGGGGAAAACTATGGCTACACCTTC. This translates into CASSQGGRDRVGENYGYTF.

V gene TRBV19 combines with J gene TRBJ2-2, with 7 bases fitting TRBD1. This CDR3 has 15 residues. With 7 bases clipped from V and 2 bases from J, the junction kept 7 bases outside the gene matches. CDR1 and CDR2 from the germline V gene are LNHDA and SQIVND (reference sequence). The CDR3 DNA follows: TGTGCCAGTATGAAGGGACAGCTAAACACCGGGGAGCTGTTTTTT. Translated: CASMKGQLNTGELFF.

Here the CDR3 DNA reads TGCGCCAGCAGCCAAGATTCTAGCCTAGCGGGGGAAGAGACCCAGTACTTC. It is translated as CASSQDSSLAGEETQYF. V gene TRBV4-1 combines with J gene TRBJ2-5; 10 bases fit TRBD2. Germline lookup yields CDR1 MGHRA and CDR2 YSYEKL. V was pared by 0 bases and J by 3 bases, with 7 bases of the junction left unmatched. The CDR3 loop spans 17 amino acids.

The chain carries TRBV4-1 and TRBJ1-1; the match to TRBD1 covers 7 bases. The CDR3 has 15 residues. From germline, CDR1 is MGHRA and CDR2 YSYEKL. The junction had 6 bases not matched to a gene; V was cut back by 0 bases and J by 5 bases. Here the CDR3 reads CASSQDRAGGTEAFF. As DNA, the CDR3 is TGCGCCAGCAGCCAAGACCGGGCAGGGGGAACTGAAGCTTTCTTT.

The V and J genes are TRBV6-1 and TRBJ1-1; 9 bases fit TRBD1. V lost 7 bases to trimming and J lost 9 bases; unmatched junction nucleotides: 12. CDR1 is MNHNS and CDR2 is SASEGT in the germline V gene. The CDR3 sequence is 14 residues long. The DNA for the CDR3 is TGTGCCAGCACCACTACCCTTAACAGGGGGCAAGCTTTCTTT. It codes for CASTTTLNRGQAFF.

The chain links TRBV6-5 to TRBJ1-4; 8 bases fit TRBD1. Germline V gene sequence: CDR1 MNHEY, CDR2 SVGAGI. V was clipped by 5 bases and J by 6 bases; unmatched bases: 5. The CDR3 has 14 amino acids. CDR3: CASSRTGIDEKLFF. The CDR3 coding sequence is TGTGCCAGCAGTCGGACAGGGATAGATGAAAAACTGTTTTTT.

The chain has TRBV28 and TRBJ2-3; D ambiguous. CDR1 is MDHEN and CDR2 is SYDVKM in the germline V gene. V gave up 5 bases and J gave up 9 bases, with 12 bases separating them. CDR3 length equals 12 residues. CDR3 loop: CASSNNPGTQYF. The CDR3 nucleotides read TGTGCCAGCAGTAACAACCCCGGGACGCAGTATTTT.

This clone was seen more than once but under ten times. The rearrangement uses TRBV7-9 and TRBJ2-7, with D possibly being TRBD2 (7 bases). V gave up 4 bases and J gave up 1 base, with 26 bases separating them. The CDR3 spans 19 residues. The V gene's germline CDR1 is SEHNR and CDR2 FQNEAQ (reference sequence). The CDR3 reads CASSSSGDPRGRGSYEQYF. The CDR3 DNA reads TGTGCCAGCAGCTCCTCGGGAGACCCTCGGGGGCGGGGGTCCTACGAGCAGTACTTC.

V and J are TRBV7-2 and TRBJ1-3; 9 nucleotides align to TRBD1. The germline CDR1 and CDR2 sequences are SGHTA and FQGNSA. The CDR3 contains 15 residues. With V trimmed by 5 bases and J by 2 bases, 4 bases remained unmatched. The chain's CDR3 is CASSRDREAGNTIYF. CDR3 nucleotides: TGTGCCAGCAGCCGGGACAGGGAGGCTGGAAACACCATATATTTT.

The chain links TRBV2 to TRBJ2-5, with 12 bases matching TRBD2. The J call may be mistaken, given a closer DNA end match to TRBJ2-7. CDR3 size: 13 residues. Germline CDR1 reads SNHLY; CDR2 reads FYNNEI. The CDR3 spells CASRTSGSYEQYF. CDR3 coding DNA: TGTGCCAGCAGGACTAGCGGGAGTTACGAGCAGTACTTC.

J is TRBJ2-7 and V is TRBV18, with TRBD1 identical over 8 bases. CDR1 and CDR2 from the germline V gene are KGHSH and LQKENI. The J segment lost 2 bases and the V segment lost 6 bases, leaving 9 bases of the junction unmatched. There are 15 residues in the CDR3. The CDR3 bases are TGTGCCAGCTCGGCCGGCGGACAGGGTACCTACGAGCAGTACTTC. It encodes CASSAGGQGTYEQYF.

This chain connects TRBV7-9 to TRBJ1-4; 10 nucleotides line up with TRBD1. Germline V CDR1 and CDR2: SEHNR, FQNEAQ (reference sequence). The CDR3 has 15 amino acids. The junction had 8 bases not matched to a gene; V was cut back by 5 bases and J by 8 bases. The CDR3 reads CASSPGQGVTEKLFF. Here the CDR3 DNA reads TGTGCCAGCAGCCCCGGACAGGGGGTTACCGAAAAACTGTTTTTT. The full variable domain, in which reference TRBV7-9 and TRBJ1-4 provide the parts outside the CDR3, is DTGVSQNPRHKITKRGQNVTFRCDPISEHNRLYWYRQTLGQGPEFLTYFQNEAQLEKSRLLSDRFSAERPKGSFSTLEIQRTEQGDSAMYLCASSPGQGVTEKLFFGSGTQLSVL.

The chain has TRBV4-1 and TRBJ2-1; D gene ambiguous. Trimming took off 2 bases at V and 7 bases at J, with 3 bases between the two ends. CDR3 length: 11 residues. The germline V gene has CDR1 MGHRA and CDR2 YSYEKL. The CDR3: CASSQSNEQFF. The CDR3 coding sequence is TGCGCCAGCAGCCAATCGAATGAGCAGTTCTTC.

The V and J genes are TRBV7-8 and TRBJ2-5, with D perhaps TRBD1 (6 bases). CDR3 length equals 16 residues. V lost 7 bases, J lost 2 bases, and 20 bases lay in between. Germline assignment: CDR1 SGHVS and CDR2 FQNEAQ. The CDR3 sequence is CASIPLGGRSQETQYF. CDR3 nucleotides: TGTGCCAGCATCCCGCTAGGGGGACGGAGTCAAGAGACCCAGTACTTC. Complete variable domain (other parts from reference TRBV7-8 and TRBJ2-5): GAGVSQSPRYKVAKRGQDVALRCDPISGHVSLFWYQQALGQGPEFLTYFQNEAQLDKSGLPSDRFFAERPEGSVSTLKIQRTQQEDSAVYLCASIPLGGRSQETQYFGPGTRLLVL.

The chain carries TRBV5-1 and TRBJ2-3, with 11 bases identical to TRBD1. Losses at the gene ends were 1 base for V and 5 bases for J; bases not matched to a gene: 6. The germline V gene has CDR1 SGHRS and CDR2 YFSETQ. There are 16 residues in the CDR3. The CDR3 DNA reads TGCGCCAGCAGCTTGACCGGGACAGGGGGTGGAGATACGCAGTATTTT. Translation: CASSLTGTGGGDTQYF. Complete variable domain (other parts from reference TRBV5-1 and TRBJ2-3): KAGVTQTPRYLIKTRGQQVTLSCSPISGHRSVSWYQQTPGQGLQFLFEYFSETQRNKGNFPGRFSGRQFSNSRSEMNVSTLELGDSALYLCASSLTGTGGGDTQYFGPGTRLTVL.